The 25 T cell receptor beta chains in this list originate from one sample, sequenced in a study of tumor-infiltrating lymphocytes in primary liver carcinoma. Taking about 17-31 mg of unsorted bulk tissue, the authors co-extracted RNA and DNA. The investigators made TCR beta cDNA from approximately 0.5 ug total RNA, using a constant-region primer. Slightly modified ARM-PCR, run as three nested multiplex PCR rounds, produced the TCR beta libraries. The first two PCR rounds, roughly 10 cycles each, used TRBV1-TRBV30 forward primers and a C-beta reverse primer. TCRdb fed the multiplex PCR reads into MiXCR, producing one record per CDR3 protein. The sample carries about 200,000 distinct CDR3 sequences, just under 85% recorded once. The sample taken for sequencing was tumor tissue from primary liver carcinoma. The receptors here all came from a man aged 35-49 years with primary liver carcinoma and hepatitis B virus infection.

This chain links TRBV10-2 with TRBJ1-4, with a possible D match to TRBD1 (6 bases). Germline V lookup: CDR1 WSHSY, CDR2 SAAADI. This CDR3 is 14 amino acids long. V was shortened by 10 bases and J by 8 bases, with 20 bases between the two germline ends. CDR3 region: CANAQQGQREKLFF. For the CDR3, the DNA is TGCGCCAACGCCCAACAGGGACAAAGGGAAAAACTGTTTTTT.

The sample holds a few counts of this clonotype. Since a much larger clone is just one base distant, this may be a read error. This chain links TRBV5-4 with TRBJ2-7; TRBD2 is a possible D gene (5 bases). Germline lookup yields CDR1 SGHNT and CDR2 YYREEE (reference sequence). With 5 bases removed from V and 3 bases from J, the gap between germline ends came to 15 bases. This CDR3 spans 14 amino acids. For the CDR3, the DNA is TGTGCCAGCAGTATAGTGGGAGTTGGCTACGAGCAGTACTTC. It translates to CASSIVGVGYEQYF.

To note about this clonotype: One base away lies a much larger clone, so this may be a sequencing read error. As the CDR3 is not closed by the conserved phenylalanine or tryptophan, this likely results from a read error. The chain recombines TRBV11-2 with TRBJ1-5; 7 bases agree with TRBD1. V lost 1 base to trimming and J lost 2 bases; unmatched junction nucleotides: 2. This CDR3 spans 15 amino acids. The germline gives CDR1 SGHAT, CDR2 FQNNGV. The CDR3 DNA follows: TGTGCCAGCAGCTTAGGAGGGGGCGGCAATCAGCCCCAGCATTAT. Translating it yields CASSLGGGGNQPQHY.

As concerns this clonotype: Its ends do not fully match the called genes, so a read error is possible. V gene TRBV6-6 combines with J gene TRBJ2-1; 7 nucleotides align to TRBD2. The CDR3 has 19 amino acids. Germline V gene lookup returns CDR1 MNHNY and CDR2 SVGAGI (reference sequence). Written as DNA, the CDR3 is TGTGCCAGCAGTTATTCACTAACGGGAGGATCGATCTCCTACAATGAGCAGGTCTTC. This codes for CASSYSLTGGSISYNEQVF.

The CDR3 bases are TGCGCCAGTAGGGCTAGCGGGGTCGTCGGGGAGCTGTTTTTT. Translating it yields CASRASGVVGELFF. The chain has TRBV10-1 and TRBJ2-2; 9 bases are a match to TRBD2. CDR1 and CDR2 from the germline V gene are WNHNN and SYGVQD (reference sequence). The V and J ends lost 9 bases and 7 bases, in that order; junction bases with no gene match: 9. The CDR3 length is 14 residues.

This clonotype was detected only a few times. The junction shows a germline mismatch at one end, possibly a read error. The chain links TRBV6-1 to TRBJ2-1; D is perhaps TRBD2 (6 bases). The CDR3 consists of 15 residues. Germline V lookup: CDR1 MNHNS, CDR2 SASEGT. CDR3 residues: CASSEGLAAYNEQIF. In DNA, the CDR3 is TGTGCCAGCAGTGAAGGATTAGCGGCATACAATGAGCAGATCTTC.

This chain uses TRBV6-2 or TRBV6-3 with TRBJ2-1; the D call may be TRBD1 or TRBD2 (5 bases each). The CDR3 spans 15 residues. With 8 bases removed from V and 9 bases from J, the gap between germline ends came to 23 bases. Germline V CDR1 and CDR2: MNHEY, SVGEGT. CDR3 nucleotides: TGTGCCAGCTGTACCCCGCCCATTTGGGGGAGTGAGCAGTTCTTC. Protein sequence: CASCTPPIWGSEQFF.

In regard to this clonotype: One end of the junction varies from germline; a read error may be responsible. V gene TRBV29-1 combines with J gene TRBJ2-7; the D gene is possibly TRBD2 (6 bases). The germline V gene has CDR1 SQVTM and CDR2 ANQGSEA. The CDR3 is 15 amino acids. DNA for the CDR3: TGCAGCGTTGAAGATCCGCGGGGCCCCTGGAGGGAACAGTGCTTC. It specifies CSVEDPRGPWREQCF.

This rearrangement joins TRBV5-6 to TRBJ2-3; possibly TRBD1 for D (6 bases). The CDR3 has 16 residues. The germline V gene encodes CDR1 SGHDT and CDR2 YYEEEE. Trimming removed 5 bases at V and 1 base at J, with 17 bases between. CDR3 sequence (DNA): TGTGCCAGCAGGCTTGGGGGCGGAAGCGGCACAGATACGCAGTATTTT. Amino acid sequence: CASRLGGGSGTDTQYF.

This clonotype was found once. J is TRBJ2-5 and V is TRBV20-1, with a tentative D call TRBD1 (6 bases). The CDR3 has 15 amino acids. Germline-derived CDR1 and CDR2 are DFQATT and SNEGSKA (reference sequence). V dropped 7 bases and J dropped 5 bases, with 23 bases sitting between them. CDR3 nucleotide sequence: TGCAGTGTTACCAACCCCAGGGGCGGGTGGGAGACCCAGTACTTC. Translation gives CSVTNPRGGWETQYF.

The count of this clonotype is one. A read error may explain this, as a much larger clone is one base away. The rearrangement joins TRBV30 to TRBJ2-1; 9 bases align to TRBD2. The trim removed 4 bases at V and 9 bases at J, leaving 10 bases unmatched. This CDR3 is 14 amino acids long. CDR1 is GTSNPN, CDR2 SVGIG, per germline (reference sequence). The CDR3 DNA follows: TGTGCCTGGACCCCAGGACTAGCGCGAGGTGAGCAGTTCTTC. Translating it yields CAWTPGLARGEQFF.

On this clonotype: Compared with germline, one end of the junction differs, possibly owing to a read error. The chain links TRBV28 to TRBJ1-1, with 8 bases lining up with TRBD1. The CDR3 sequence is 13 residues long. Germline CDR1 reads MDHEN; CDR2 reads SYDVKM. The CDR3 region is CAIRQGMNTEAFF. The CDR3 coding sequence is TGTGCCATACGACAGGGGATGAACACTGAAGCTTTTTTT.

This clonotype was observed at least ten times. The V gene is TRBV6-5, the J gene TRBJ2-1, with 10 bases fitting TRBD2. Germline V lookup: CDR1 MNHEY, CDR2 SVGAGI. V lost 7 bases to trimming and J lost 4 bases; unmatched junction nucleotides: 7. This CDR3 comprises 15 residues. The CDR3 region is CASTRAGGAYNEQFF. As DNA, the CDR3 is TGTGCCAGCACCCGAGCGGGAGGGGCATACAATGAGCAGTTCTTC.

In the case of this clonotype: Because it lacks the conserved phenylalanine or tryptophan at the end, this CDR3 is likely a read error. This chain connects TRBV29-1 to TRBJ2-5; 9 bases fit TRBD2. This CDR3 contains 15 residues. CDR1 and CDR2 (germline): SQVTM, ANQGSEA. Written as DNA, the CDR3 is TGCAGTGTTCCGAGTAGCGGGAGTTGGGCAGAGACCCAGTACTTA. Amino acids: CSVPSSGSWAETQYL.

For this clonotype: A much larger clone differs by one base, so this may be a read error. The genes are TRBV28 and TRBJ2-7; TRBD2 aligns across 11 bases. Germline CDR1 reads MDHEN; CDR2 reads SYDVKM. CDR3 size: 13 residues. CDR3 bases: TGTACCAGCAGTTTAGGGACTAGCGGCGAGCAGTACTTC. It is translated as CTSSLGTSGEQYF.

In the case of this clonotype: A clone one base away is much larger, so this may be a read error. The chain has TRBV28 and TRBJ2-7, with 10 bases lining up with TRBD2. This CDR3 is 17 amino acids long. The germline V gene has CDR1 MDHEN and CDR2 SYDVKM. The CDR3 region has the DNA TGTGCCGGCAGTTCTGCGCCCGGGACTAGCGCTAACTACGAGCAGTACTTC. Translation: CAGSSAPGTSANYEQYF.

In regard to this clonotype: Here the CDR3 omits its conserved ending phenylalanine or tryptophan, so a read error is the likely source. This chain uses TRBV29-1 with TRBJ2-3; D perhaps matches TRBD2 (6 bases). Germline V gene data show CDR1 as SQVTM and CDR2 as ANQGSEA. V was pared by 4 bases and J by 5 bases, with 16 bases between. The CDR3 is made up of 14 amino acids. In nucleotides, the CDR3 is TGCAGCGTTGGAGTGGTGGGAGCGGGAGATACGCAGTATTAT. It yields the protein CSVGVVGAGDTQYY.

Worth noting for this clonotype: A read error is likely, as this CDR3 ends without the conserved phenylalanine or tryptophan. V gene TRBV29-1 combines with J gene TRBJ2-1; tentative D call: TRBD2 (6 bases). Germline V gene data show CDR1 as SQVTM and CDR2 as ANQGSEA. This CDR3 contains 14 residues. Trimming pared 3 bases from V and 2 bases from J, leaving 11 bases between. The CDR3 is CSVDRESAYNEQFC. For the CDR3, the DNA is TGCAGCGTTGATCGGGAGAGTGCCTACAATGAGCAGTTCTGC.

As for this clonotype: One end of the junction varies from germline; a read error may be responsible. The chain employs TRBV4-3 and TRBJ2-5; the match to TRBD2 covers 7 bases. The CDR3 contains 17 residues. Per the germline V gene, CDR1 is LGHNA and CDR2 is YSLEER. The CDR3 nucleotides are TGCGCCAACAGCCAATCGGCTACCGGGAGGACTGGTGAGACCCAGTACTTC. It yields the protein CANSQSATGRTGETQYF.

The chain uses TRBV4-3 and TRBJ2-2; D call uncertain. Germline CDR1 reads LGHNA; CDR2 reads YSLEER. The CDR3 runs to 13 residues. CDR3 protein: CTSSQDWYGELFF. The DNA of the CDR3 is TGCACAAGCAGCCAAGATTGGTACGGGGAGCTGTTTTTT.

Concerning this clonotype itself: An end of the junction differs from the germline gene, which may be a read error. The rearrangement joins TRBV30 to TRBJ1-1; tentative D call: TRBD1 (5 bases). This CDR3 is 14 amino acids long. Germline CDR1 and CDR2: GTSNPN and SVGIG (reference sequence). The CDR3 DNA is TGTGCCTGGAGTGTAGGGGCGCTGGGCACTGAAACTTTCTTT. Encoded protein: CAWSVGALGTETFF.

As to this clonotype: Germline is not matched at one junction end, which may reflect a read error. The chain couples TRBV4-3 to TRBJ2-1, with unresolved D. The CDR3 covers 14 residues. Germline V lookup: CDR1 LGHNA, CDR2 YSLEER. CDR3 sequence (DNA): TGTGCCAGCAGTCAAGAGTCGCGGCACAATGAGCAGTTCTTC. Amino acids: CASSQESRHNEQFF.

With regard to this clonotype: One base separates it from a far larger clone, so it is likely a read error. V usage is TRBV30 and J usage is TRBJ1-1, with a tentative D call TRBD1 (6 bases). The CDR3 length is 13 residues. CDR1 GTSNPN and CDR2 SVGIG come from the germline V gene (reference sequence). CDR3 in amino acids: CAWSVGWDTEGFF. CDR3 in DNA: TGTGCCTGGAGTGTGGGATGGGACACTGAAGGTTTCTTT.

Points on this clonotype: The junction departs from the called germline gene at one end, perhaps through a read error. The chain combines TRBV6-5 with TRBJ2-3; weak D call: TRBD2 (6 bases). CDR1 is MNHEY and CDR2 is SVGAGI in the germline V gene. This CDR3 is 15 amino acids long. CDR3 DNA: TGTGCCACCAACCCAGGACTAACGGGAACAGAAACGCAGTATTTT. Translated, it gives CATNPGLTGTETQYF.

Notes on this clonotype: One base away lies a much larger clone, so this may be a sequencing read error. V and J are TRBV28 and TRBJ2-1; D gene unclear. The germline V gene has CDR1 MDHEN and CDR2 SYDVKM. The CDR3 is made up of 11 amino acids. CDR3: CASYGVAEQLF. The CDR3 nucleotides are TGTGCCAGCTACGGTGTCGCCGAGCAGTTATTC.